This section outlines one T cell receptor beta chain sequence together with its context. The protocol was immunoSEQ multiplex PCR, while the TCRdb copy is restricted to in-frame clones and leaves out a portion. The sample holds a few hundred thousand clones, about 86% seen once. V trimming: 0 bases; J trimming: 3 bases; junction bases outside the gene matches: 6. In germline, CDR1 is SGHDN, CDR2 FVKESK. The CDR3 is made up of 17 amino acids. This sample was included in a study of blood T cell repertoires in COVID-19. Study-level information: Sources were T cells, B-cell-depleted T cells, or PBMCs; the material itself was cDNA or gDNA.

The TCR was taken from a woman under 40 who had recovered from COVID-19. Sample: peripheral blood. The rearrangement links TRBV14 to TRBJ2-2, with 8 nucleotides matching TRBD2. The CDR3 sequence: CASSQDWTGGYTGELFF. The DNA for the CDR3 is TGTGCCAGCAGCCAAGATTGGACGGGAGGGTACACCGGGGAGCTGTTTTTT.